The source of this TCR beta chain is a study of human T cells and chemical hapten exposure. The overall study: Sensitizing treatment utilized 2% DPC over a roughly 2 cm by roughly 2 cm portion of upper inner arm skin.

The time point was: patch test 1, 2 weeks after DPC sensitization. Treatment indicated: therapeutic diphenylcyclopropenone sensitization with weekly scalp DPC. Individual cDNA molecules in this library carried unique molecular identifiers. TCRdb called the RACE reads again in MiXCR, with one record for every CDR3 protein. This sample has about 360,000 distinct CDR3 sequences; approximately 4.4% occur once, and the top ten carry around 2.3%. This CDR3 is 14 amino acids long. CDR1 is LGHNA and CDR2 is YNFKEQ in the germline V gene. This clonotype was seen many times. As yet, its antigen is unknown. Findings of the study overall: DPC sensitization left the count of TCRs above 1 in 1000 unchanged. Clustering by CDR3 similarity yielded significantly more large clusters from expanded TCRs than controls.

The sequencing here drew on whole blood, taken in connection with sensitization to the hapten diphenylcyclopropenone (DPC). The rearrangement uses TRBV4-2 and TRBJ1-2, with 9 bases that match TRBD1. The source is a woman aged 45-60 years with alopecia areata. Some clones in this sample may be carry-over from other donors' samples. The DNA for the CDR3 is TGTGCTTCGGGAAAACCGGGACAGGGTTATGGCTACACCTTC. Protein: CASGKPGQGYGYTF.